This entry lists 27 T cell receptor beta chains sequenced from one sample in a study of blood T cell repertoires in COVID-19. Produced via immunoSEQ multiplex PCR; TCRdb's table is partial and in-frame only. Among more than 200,000 clones listed, around 81% were seen once. The sample was peripheral blood. The receptors here all came from a man aged 45 to 65 with active or convalescent COVID-19.

The chain has TRBV21-1 and TRBJ1-3; TRBD1, the D gene given by the table, was not confirmed from the DNA. TRBV21-1 is shown as a pseudogene. The CDR3 is made up of 17 amino acids. In DNA, the CDR3 is TGTGCCAGCAGCAGGCGGGACAGCCTTTGCTCTGGAAACACCATATATTTT. It yields the protein CASSRRDSLCSGNTIYF.

The V and J genes are TRBV7-9 and TRBJ2-1; D perhaps matches TRBD1 (5 bases). V dropped 1 base and J dropped 4 bases, with 8 bases sitting between them. This CDR3 has 14 residues. Germline loops: CDR1 SEHNR, CDR2 FQNEAQ (reference sequence). CDR3 in amino acids: CASSLGWTYNEQFF. In DNA form, the CDR3 reads TGTGCCAGCAGCTTAGGGTGGACATACAATGAGCAGTTCTTC.

In its sample, this clone was seen a few times. The V and J genes are TRBV5-1 and TRBJ1-1; 8 bases are shared with TRBD1. V lost 4 bases and J lost 4; bases outside the gene matches: 6. Germline CDR1 SGHRS, CDR2 YFSETQ. This CDR3 is built from 14 residues. CDR3 sequence reads: CASSTTTGATEAFF. The CDR3 bases are TGCGCCAGCAGCACCACGACAGGGGCCACTGAAGCTTTCTTT.

This clone was observed a few times. The chain joins TRBV7-2 to TRBJ2-1; D perhaps matches TRBD2 (5 bases). The germline gives CDR1 SGHTA, CDR2 FQGNSA. V was trimmed by 5 bases and J by 4 bases, leaving 12 bases between them. CDR3 length: 14 amino acids. CDR3 sequence reads: CASSATPGYNEQFF. The DNA for the CDR3 is TGTGCCAGCAGCGCGACCCCGGGGTACAATGAGCAGTTCTTC.

The chain carries TRBV5-8 and TRBJ1-2; tentatively, D is TRBD1 (5 bases). CDR3 length: 15 amino acids. The V end lost 3 bases, the J end lost 3 bases, and 15 bases lay between the germline ends. Germline values: CDR1 SGHTS, CDR2 YDEGEE. Written as DNA, the CDR3 is TGTGCCAGCAGCTCATTCACCGGGGGGGACTATGGCTACACCTTC. It is translated as CASSSFTGGDYGYTF.

Points on this clone: With a much larger clone just one base away, this may be a read error. The chain is built from TRBV12-3 or TRBV12-4 and TRBJ1-1; the D is unclear. This CDR3 contains 11 residues. V dropped 3 bases and J dropped 5 bases, with 4 bases sitting between them. In DNA, the CDR3 is TGTGCCAGCAGTTTTGAGACTGAAGCTTTCTTT. It translates to CASSFETEAFF.

CDR3 residues: CASSLGSGANVLTF. CDR3 nucleotide sequence: TGTGCCAGCAGCTTAGGTTCGGGGGCCAACGTCCTGACTTTC. The chain joins TRBV7-2 to TRBJ2-6; D gene ambiguous. Germline V CDR1 and CDR2: SGHTA, FQGNSA. The V and J ends lost 1 base and 4 bases respectively, with 5 bases between them. The CDR3 length is 14 residues.

The rearrangement joins TRBV7-7 to TRBJ2-5; TRBD2 is a possible D gene (6 bases). CDR1 and CDR2 from the germline V gene are SSHAT and FNYEAQ (reference sequence). Trimming removed 4 bases from V and 3 bases from J, with 12 bases in between. The CDR3 contains 14 residues. The CDR3 loop reads CASSWSGLEETQYF. CDR3 DNA sequence: TGTGCCAGCAGCTGGTCGGGACTGGAAGAGACCCAGTACTTC.

J is TRBJ1-3 and V is TRBV10-2; 10 nucleotides match TRBD1. Trimming took 2 bases from V and 0 from J; bases not matched to a gene: 4. Germline-derived CDR1 and CDR2 are WSHSY and SAAADI. The length of the CDR3 is 17 residues. CDR3 sequence reads: CASSEPGQGISGNTIYF. As DNA, the CDR3 is TGCGCCAGCAGTGAGCCGGGACAGGGGATCTCTGGAAACACCATATATTTT.

The chain couples TRBV5-1 to TRBJ2-7, with no clear D. Between the trimmed V and J ends, which lost 2 bases and 3 bases, there was a span of 6 bases. In germline, CDR1 is SGHRS, CDR2 YFSETQ. The CDR3 has 12 residues. The CDR3 loop reads CASSFPGYEQYF. The CDR3, as DNA: TGCGCCAGCAGCTTCCCCGGCTACGAGCAGTACTTC.

V usage is TRBV29-1 and J usage is TRBJ2-3; D is perhaps TRBD1 (5 bases). The V gene lost 1 base and the J gene lost 2 bases, with 10 bases spanning the gap. The germline V gene encodes CDR1 SQVTM and CDR2 ANQGSEA. This CDR3 is built from 14 residues. Here the CDR3 reads CSVEVGDLTDTQYF. The DNA for the CDR3 is TGCAGCGTTGAAGTAGGGGATCTCACAGATACGCAGTATTTT.

This chain connects TRBV9 to TRBJ2-3, with 14 bases aligning to TRBD2. Losses at the gene ends were 3 bases for V and 6 bases for J; bases not matched to a gene: 3. This CDR3 region has 15 residues. CDR1 and CDR2 (germline): SGDLS, YYNGEE. CDR3 sequence: CASSGGLAGADTQYF. The DNA for the CDR3 is TGTGCCAGCAGCGGGGGACTAGCGGGGGCGGATACGCAGTATTTT.

The chain carries TRBV12-3 or TRBV12-4 and TRBJ1-3; TRBD1 is a possible D gene (5 bases). This CDR3 has 13 amino acids. The V end was cut by 6 bases, the J end by 2 bases, with 8 bases between. DNA of the CDR3: TGTGCCAGCAGGGGCAGGGCTGGAAACACCATATATTTT. Encoded protein: CASRGRAGNTIYF.

The chain is built from TRBV27 and TRBJ2-3; 14 nucleotides align to TRBD2. Germline V lookup: CDR1 MNHEY, CDR2 SMNVEV (reference sequence). V lost 3 bases, J lost 4 bases, and 3 bases stayed unmatched. The CDR3 totals 16 residues. CDR3 nucleotide sequence: TGTGCCAGCAGTTTCGGGACTAGCGGGGGTTCAGATACGCAGTATTTT. This translates into CASSFGTSGGSDTQYF.

The rearrangement joins TRBV5-4 to TRBJ2-2; 10 positions match TRBD2. Germline lookup yields CDR1 SGHNT and CDR2 YYREEE (reference sequence). Losses at the gene ends were 4 bases for V and 1 base for J; bases not matched to a gene: 4. The length of the CDR3 is 16 residues. CDR3 amino acids: CASSIGLAENTGELFF. CDR3 DNA: TGTGCCAGCAGCATCGGACTAGCGGAGAACACCGGGGAGCTGTTTTTT.

V and J are TRBV25-1 and TRBJ2-7; D remains unclear. In germline, CDR1 is MGHDK, CDR2 SYGVNS. With 7 bases removed from V and 0 bases from J, the gap between germline ends came to 10 bases. The CDR3 is 13 amino acids. CDR3 amino acids: CASTQTDSYEQYF. The CDR3 nucleotides read TGTGCCAGCACACAGACGGACTCCTACGAGCAGTACTTC.

This chain uses TRBV21-1 with TRBJ1-6. TRBV21-1 is a recognized pseudogene. This CDR3 contains 17 residues. The CDR3 DNA reads as TGTGCCAGCACCCCAAGAAGTCGGCGGATTGTTAATTCACCCCTCCACTTT. Its protein product is CASTPRSRRIVNSPLHF.

The V call is TRBV30, the J call TRBJ2-5; TRBD1 aligns across 7 bases. The junction had 11 bases not matched to a gene; V was cut back by 3 bases and J by 7 bases. The CDR3 totals 14 residues. Looked up from germline, CDR1 is GTSNPN and CDR2 is SVGIG (reference sequence). CDR3 nucleotides: TGTGCCTGGAGCTCGGACAGGCGATATGGGACCCAGTACTTC. Its protein is CAWSSDRRYGTQYF. Combining the CDR3 with reference TRBV30 and TRBJ2-5 gives the whole variable domain SQTIHQWPATLVQPVGSPLSLECTVEGTSNPNLYWYRQAAGRGLQLLFYSVGIGQISSEVPQNLSASRPQDRQFILSSKKLLLSDSGFYLCAWSSDRRYGTQYFGPGTRLLVL.

This sequence joins TRBV6-5 and TRBJ1-2; no reliable D call. Trimming cost V 8 bases and J 4 bases, with 14 bases left between them. The CDR3 totals 13 residues. Germline V CDR1 and CDR2: MNHEY, SVGAGI. The CDR3 sequence: CASAGMGLYGYTF. The CDR3 DNA sequence: TGTGCCAGCGCGGGGATGGGCCTCTATGGCTACACCTTC.

The V call is TRBV6-2 or TRBV6-3, the J call TRBJ1-4; TRBD1 aligns across 10 bases. This CDR3 region has 14 residues. The germline V gene has CDR1 MNHEY and CDR2 SVGEGT. V lost 4 bases, J lost 7 bases, and 3 bases stayed unmatched. The CDR3 bases are TGTGCCAGCAGTTTAAGGACAGGGGGTGAAAAACTGTTTTTT. It translates to CASSLRTGGEKLFF.

The chain joins TRBV4-3 to TRBJ1-5, with D possibly being TRBD1 (5 bases). V lost 0 bases and J 6 bases, leaving 6 bases between the germline ends. Germline-derived CDR1 and CDR2 are LGHNA and YSLEER. This CDR3 contains 13 residues. The DNA of the CDR3 is TGCGCCAGCAGCCAAGAAGGGGCTCAGCCCCAGCATTTT. Amino acids: CASSQEGAQPQHF.

This clone was observed a few times. V is TRBV6-1 and J is TRBJ2-4; D may be TRBD1 (6 bases). There are 14 residues in the CDR3. Trimming removed 2 bases at V and 5 bases at J, with 10 bases between. Germline CDR1 MNHNS, CDR2 SASEGT. CDR3 nucleotides: TGTGCCAGCAGTGAAAGGGGGAGCCAAAACATTCAGTACTTC. Translation gives CASSERGSQNIQYF.

The V and J genes are TRBV4-1 and TRBJ2-5, with D maybe TRBD2 (5 bases). CDR1 is MGHRA, CDR2 YSYEKL, per germline. The CDR3 is made up of 14 amino acids. Trimming took off 5 bases at V and 5 bases at J, with 15 bases between the two ends. The CDR3 loop reads CASSSPGVTETQYF. The CDR3 DNA sequence: TGCGCCAGCAGCTCCCCCGGGGTCACGGAGACCCAGTACTTC.

The rearrangement links TRBV3-1 (or the pseudogene TRBV3-2) to TRBJ1-4; D might be TRBD1 (6 bases). The germline CDR1 and CDR2 sequences are LGHDT and YNNKEL (reference sequence). The V and J ends lost 4 bases and 14 bases respectively, with 14 bases between them. The CDR3 runs 12 residues. The CDR3 bases are TGTGCCAGCAGCCGACCCGGACAGCGGCTGTTTTTT. Protein sequence: CASSRPGQRLFF.

This clone was detected once. V gene TRBV27 combines with J gene TRBJ1-2; weak D call: TRBD1 (6 bases). The V gene's germline CDR1 is MNHEY and CDR2 SMNVEV (reference sequence). The CDR3 consists of 14 residues. V dropped 6 bases and J dropped 2 bases, with 13 bases sitting between them. The CDR3 DNA reads TGTGCCAGCAGACCCGGGGGGCTAAACTATGGCTACACCTTC. Residues: CASRPGGLNYGYTF.

The chain carries TRBV5-6 and TRBJ2-3; 9 bases align to TRBD2. The junction had 5 bases not matched to a gene; V was cut back by 0 bases and J by 6 bases. Looked up from germline, CDR1 is SGHDT and CDR2 is YYEEEE. This CDR3 is 15 amino acids long. This CDR3 is CASSLEAGGRDTQYF. Written as DNA, the CDR3 is TGTGCCAGCAGCTTGGAGGCGGGGGGGCGTGATACGCAGTATTTT.

About this clone: The junction differs from germline at one of its ends, possibly a read error. CDR3: CASSPRRDRDTEAFF. CDR3 nucleotide sequence: TGTGCCAGCTCCCCACGAAGAGACAGGGACACTGAAGCTTTCTTT. This chain uses TRBV18 with TRBJ1-1, with 7 nucleotides matching TRBD1. Germline V CDR1 and CDR2: KGHSH, LQKENI. The CDR3 is 15 amino acids.